This TCR beta chain was documented in a study of CD8+ T cells in alopecia areata. General study points: Because one nonresponder was included, the link of baseline CD8+ expansion to response is considered uncertain.

This clone was counted only a few times. What it binds is not known. CDR1 and CDR2 (germline): SQVTM, ANQGSEA. Between the trimmed V and J ends, which lost 4 bases and 7 bases, there was a span of 13 bases. The CDR3 extends over 12 amino acids. TCR sequencing used cDNA made by reverse transcription of extracted RNA. Sequenced by immunoSEQ multiplex PCR; TCRdb stores in-frame clones only, minus some. This sample has approximately 170,000 clones, with 45% to 75% found just once. The treatment was: oral pan-JAK inhibitor, 5-10 mg twice daily. The genes are TRBV29-1 and TRBJ1-1; D possibly corresponds to TRBD1 (5 bases). The origin of this receptor is a human donor with alopecia areata. Sequenced here: CD4+ T cells sorted from blood, sampled at week 4, from a patient treated with tofacitinib. The chain's CDR3 is CSVVPQDLEAFF. CDR3 DNA: TGCAGCGTTGTACCACAGGACCTTGAAGCTTTCTTT.